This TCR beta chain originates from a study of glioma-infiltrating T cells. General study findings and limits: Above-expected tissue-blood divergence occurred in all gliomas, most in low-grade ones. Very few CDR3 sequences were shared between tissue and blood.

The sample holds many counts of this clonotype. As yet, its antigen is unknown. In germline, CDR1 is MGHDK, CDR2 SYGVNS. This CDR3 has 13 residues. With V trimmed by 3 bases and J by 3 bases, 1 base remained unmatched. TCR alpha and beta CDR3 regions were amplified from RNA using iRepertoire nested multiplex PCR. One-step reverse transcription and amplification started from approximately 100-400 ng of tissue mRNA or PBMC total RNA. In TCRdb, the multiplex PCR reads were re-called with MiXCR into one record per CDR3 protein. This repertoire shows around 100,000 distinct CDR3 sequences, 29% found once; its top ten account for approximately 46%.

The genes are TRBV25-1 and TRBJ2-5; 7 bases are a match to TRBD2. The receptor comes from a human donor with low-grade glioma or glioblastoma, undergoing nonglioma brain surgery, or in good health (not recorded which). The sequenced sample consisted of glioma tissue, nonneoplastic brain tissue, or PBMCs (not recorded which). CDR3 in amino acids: CASSDGGKETQYF. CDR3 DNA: TGTGCCAGCAGTGACGGGGGGAAAGAGACCCAGTACTTC.